The entry below gives a single T cell receptor (beta chain) sequence along with its context. The data stem from a study of blood T cell repertoires in COVID-19. Looking at the study overall: From the United States, Italy and Spain came samples of acute and convalescent COVID-19. T cells, B-cell-depleted T cells, or PBMCs provided the cDNA or gDNA that served as material.

The length of the CDR3 is 18 residues. V was pared by 4 bases and J by 0 bases, with 8 bases of the junction left unmatched. CDR1 and CDR2 from the germline V gene are SGHRS and YFSETQ. Profiling relied on immunoSEQ multiplex PCR, and the TCRdb table lists in-frame clones only, not all of them. This sample carries about 120,000 clones, roughly 87% of them seen once, and the ten largest clones take roughly a tenth. This receptor was identified in a man of 80 years or more with acute or convalescent COVID-19. The sample was peripheral blood. The chain combines TRBV5-1 with TRBJ2-1, with 12 bases matching TRBD2. The CDR3, as DNA: TGCGCCAGCAGCCGGGGACTAGCGGGTTTGAGCTCCTACAATGAGCAGTTCTTC. Protein: CASSRGLAGLSSYNEQFF.